This T cell receptor beta chain was identified in a study of cytomegalovirus exposure and HLA in healthy donors. Study summary: Of the donors genotyped, several hundred in all, about 80% fell in the Caucasian-associated ancestry cluster.

PCR primers comprised 60 Vbeta and 13 Jbeta primers. The protocol was immunoSEQ multiplex PCR, while the TCRdb copy is restricted to in-frame clones and leaves out a portion. Seen here are some 110,000 clones, around 80% observed once, and the top ten hold approximately 13%. Findings of the study overall: It emerged from a later analysis that several of the most significant clusters appeared to be linked to common viral pathogens. Later genetic work tied a missense DCLRE1C variant to beta-chain V and J trimming. Associated with cytomegalovirus, according to the listing, were some 180 TCR beta chains.

This CDR3 has 14 residues. Trimming took 2 bases from V and 7 from J; bases not matched to a gene: 2. Germline V lookup: CDR1 MGHDK, CDR2 SYGVNS. This clone was detected a few times. The antigen is not known. The sequence came from a woman aged 55-75 years in good health and CMV-seropositive. J is TRBJ2-1 and V is TRBV25-1, with TRBD1 identical over 10 bases. The source material was PBMCs. CDR3 region: CASSEAGQGNEQFF. In nucleotides, the CDR3 is TGTGCCAGCAGTGAAGCGGGACAGGGGAATGAGCAGTTCTTC.